The 21 T cell receptor beta chains in this list originate from one sample, sequenced in a study of blood T cells in healthy people across ages. With a J-beta primer mix and a sample-barcoded 5' primer, a second PCR ran about 6 to 11 cycles. TCRdb recomputed calls from the 5' RACE reads with MiXCR, one row per CDR3 protein. The sample lists over 450,000 distinct CDR3 sequences, about 24% occurring once. These data were also reused for a study on T cells of mothers and their children.

The sequenced sample was blood. The source of these receptors is a boy aged 5-17 years in good health.

This clonotype has a handful of counts. The chain links TRBV2 to TRBJ1-1, with 8 bases lining up with TRBD1. CDR1 and CDR2 (germline): SNHLY, FYNNEI. After removal of 4 bases from V and 5 bases from J, the junction contained 3 bases not matched to a gene. The CDR3 is 13 amino acids. Written as DNA, the CDR3 is TGTGCCAGCAGTGGGAGGACAGGGACTGAAGCTTTCTTT. This codes for CASSGRTGTEAFF. Full variable domain (outside the CDR3, taken from reference TRBV2 and TRBJ1-1): EPEVTQTPSHQVTQMGQEVILRCVPISNHLYFYWYRQILGQKVEFLVSFYNNEISEKSEIFDDQFSVERPDGSNFTLKIRSTKLEDSAMYFCASSGRTGTEAFFGQGTRLTVV.

This clonotype showed up just a few times. The genes are TRBV7-3 and TRBJ2-1; D call uncertain. This CDR3 region has 15 residues. Trimming cost V 1 base and J 5 bases, with 12 bases left between them. CDR1 and CDR2 from the germline V gene are SGHTA and FQGTGA. In DNA, the CDR3 is TGTGCCAGCAGCTTAAGGCAGGCCCAAAACAATGAGCAGTTCTTC. The encoded protein is CASSLRQAQNNEQFF. Full variable domain (remainder filled in from reference TRBV7-3 and TRBJ2-1): GAGVSQTPSNKVTEKGKYVELRCDPISGHTALYWYRQSLGQGPEFLIYFQGTGAADDSGLPNDRFFAVRPEGSVSTLKIQRTERGDSAVYLCASSLRQAQNNEQFFGPGTRLTVL.

The chain joins TRBV12-3 or TRBV12-4 to TRBJ2-7; D ambiguous. The length of the CDR3 is 13 residues. V shed 6 bases and J shed 6 bases, with 15 bases lying between them. For the CDR3, the DNA is TGTGCCAGCAGACCGGGTCCCGCGCTCGAGCAGTACTTC. As protein: CASRPGPALEQYF.

The genes are TRBV7-2 and TRBJ2-2; no clear D gene. Germline CDR1 is SGHTA and CDR2 is FQGNSA. The length of the CDR3 is 17 residues. Trimming took 0 bases from V and 6 from J, leaving 17 bases between them. CDR3 amino acids: CASSLAPTGSWAGELFF. Here the CDR3 DNA reads TGTGCCAGCAGCTTAGCCCCCACGGGTAGCTGGGCCGGGGAGCTGTTTTTT.

The sample holds a few counts of this clonotype. The rearrangement uses TRBV27 and TRBJ2-1, with TRBD2 matching 15 bases. Germline loops: CDR1 MNHEY, CDR2 SMNVEV (reference sequence). This CDR3 region has 21 residues. V was clipped by 1 base and J by 4 bases; unmatched bases: 14. The CDR3 bases are TGTGCCAGCAGTTTATACTACCCGGGACTAGCGGGAGGAACTATTTACAATGAGCAGTTCTTC. This gives the protein CASSLYYPGLAGGTIYNEQFF.

The rearrangement uses TRBV11-2 and TRBJ2-1; no definite D call. Per the germline V gene, CDR1 is SGHAT and CDR2 is FQNNGV. V was trimmed by 5 bases and J by 4 bases, leaving 18 bases between them. This CDR3 is built from 16 residues. CDR3 sequence (DNA): TGTGCCAGCAGCGCCCGGTGTAGCCTTTTTTACAATGAGCAGTTCTTC. As protein: CASSARCSLFYNEQFF.

This chain connects TRBV6-2 or TRBV6-3 to TRBJ2-7; 7 bases are shared with TRBD2. The germline V gene encodes CDR1 MNHEY and CDR2 SVGEGT. Trimming cost V 4 bases and J 7 bases; bases outside gene matches: 10. The CDR3 sequence is 14 residues long. For the CDR3, the DNA is TGTGCCAGCAGTTTCTTGCGGGAGCAACGGGAGCAGTACTTC. Protein: CASSFLREQREQYF.

This clonotype was seen only a few times. The chain uses TRBV6-2 or TRBV6-3 and TRBJ2-5; the match to TRBD2 covers 13 bases. The assigned J gene may be wrong: the sequence end matches TRBJ2-1 better. The CDR3 has 18 residues. Looked up from germline, CDR1 is MNHEY and CDR2 is SVGEGT. The CDR3 reads CASSYSIGLAGVGNEQFF. The CDR3 DNA reads TGTGCCAGCAGTTACTCGATTGGACTAGCGGGAGTTGGCAATGAGCAGTTCTTC.

The chain uses TRBV27 and TRBJ1-1; TRBD1 matches 9 bases. Trimming at V came to 6 bases and at J to 6 bases, leaving 11 bases not matched to a gene. The CDR3 is 15 residues long. Per germline, CDR1 MNHEY and CDR2 SMNVEV (reference sequence). This chain's CDR3 is CASSRIQGAYAEAFF. The CDR3 bases are TGTGCCAGCAGCCGTATACAGGGGGCTTATGCTGAAGCTTTCTTT.

The chain employs TRBV7-2 and TRBJ2-6; D is possibly TRBD2 (5 bases). From germline, CDR1 is SGHTA and CDR2 FQGNSA. The CDR3 totals 16 residues. With 4 bases removed from V and 2 bases from J, the gap between germline ends came to 12 bases. The CDR3 DNA is TGTGCCAGCAGCTCGGACTTCCGGGCTGGGGCCAACGTCCTGACTTTC. Encoded protein: CASSSDFRAGANVLTF.

V is TRBV30 and J is TRBJ1-3; D ambiguous. The germline V gene encodes CDR1 GTSNPN and CDR2 SVGIG (reference sequence). The CDR3 has 13 residues. V dropped 4 bases and J dropped 3 bases, with 10 bases sitting between them. CDR3 loop: CAWTWTVGNTIYF. CDR3 in DNA: TGTGCCTGGACGTGGACGGTTGGAAACACCATATATTTT.

The table lists this clonotype with a few counts. The CDR3 sequence: CASSPLSGEQYF. DNA for the CDR3: TGTGCCAGCTCACCACTGTCCGGCGAGCAGTACTTC. V usage is TRBV18 and J usage is TRBJ2-7; D is ambiguous. Trimming cost V 1 base and J 6 bases, with 7 bases left between them. The CDR3 has 12 residues. CDR1 is KGHSH and CDR2 is LQKENI in the germline V gene.

The V gene is TRBV30, the J gene TRBJ2-3; D tentatively fits TRBD1 or TRBD2 (5 bases each). The V gene's germline CDR1 is GTSNPN and CDR2 SVGIG (reference sequence). The CDR3 sequence is 12 residues long. Deletions cut 2 bases from V and 5 bases from J, with 8 bases between. In nucleotides, the CDR3 is TGTGCCTGGAGTTTTGGGGGAGATACGCAGTATTTT. Translated: CAWSFGGDTQYF.

This clonotype has ten or more counts. V is TRBV2 and J is TRBJ2-7, with a tentative D call TRBD2 (6 bases). V gave up 3 bases and J gave up 3 bases, with 21 bases separating them. CDR1 and CDR2 (germline): SNHLY, FYNNEI. This CDR3 is 17 amino acids long. The CDR3 DNA reads TGTGCCAGCAGTGATCCGGTGGGACTCCCAATACTCTACGAGCAGTACTTC. This translates into CASSDPVGLPILYEQYF.

This chain joins TRBV7-2 and TRBJ1-5, with D unclear. The CDR3 is made up of 14 amino acids. Per germline, CDR1 SGHTA and CDR2 FQGNSA. Between the trimmed V and J ends, which lost 5 bases and 3 bases, there was a span of 11 bases. This chain's CDR3 is CASSPGGFNQPQHF. Here the CDR3 DNA reads TGTGCCAGCAGCCCTGGAGGGTTCAATCAGCCCCAGCATTTT.

As concerns this clonotype: This could be a read error, since a much larger clone is one nucleotide away. J is TRBJ2-5 and V is TRBV12-3 or TRBV12-4, with 8 nucleotides matching TRBD1. The J call may be mistaken, given a closer DNA end match to TRBJ2-7. This CDR3 region has 12 residues. The CDR3 is CASRVTGDEQYF. The CDR3 DNA follows: TGTGCCAGCAGAGTGACAGGGGACGAGCAGTACTTC.

A word on this clonotype: A junction end diverges from the germline sequence, so it may reflect a read error. V and J are TRBV27 and TRBJ2-1; D call uncertain. Per the germline V gene, CDR1 is MNHEY and CDR2 is SMNVEV (reference sequence). This CDR3 has 16 amino acids. CDR3 nucleotide sequence: TGTGCCAGCAGTTTATCACTAACCTCTTCCTACAATGACCAGTTCTTC. It yields the protein CASSLSLTSSYNDQFF.

In its sample, this clonotype was seen once. This chain uses TRBV9 with TRBJ2-5; possible D gene TRBD1, 5 bases. The V gene lost 0 bases and the J gene lost 5 bases, with 14 bases spanning the gap. The CDR3 is made up of 15 amino acids. Germline-derived CDR1 and CDR2 are SGDLS and YYNGEE. The CDR3 sequence is CASSVVGRFGETQYF. For the CDR3, the DNA is TGTGCCAGCAGCGTAGTGGGGCGGTTTGGCGAGACCCAGTACTTC.

This clonotype was seen only a few times. The rearrangement links TRBV20-1 to TRBJ2-7; D remains unclear. The germline CDR1 and CDR2 sequences are DFQATT and SNEGSKA (reference sequence). The V gene lost 4 bases and the J gene lost 5 bases, with 12 bases spanning the gap. The CDR3 length is 12 residues. CDR3 region: CSATAGGDEQYF. The CDR3, as DNA: TGCAGTGCTACCGCCGGTGGGGACGAGCAGTACTTC.

V gene TRBV27 combines with J gene TRBJ1-2; 10 bases are shared with TRBD1. Germline V CDR1 and CDR2: MNHEY, SMNVEV (reference sequence). This CDR3 comprises 16 residues. Trimming at V came to 0 bases and at J to 5 bases, leaving 6 bases not matched to a gene. CDR3 protein: CASSLSTGTGEYGYTF. The CDR3 nucleotides are TGTGCCAGCAGTTTATCGACCGGGACAGGGGAGTATGGCTACACCTTC.

The J gene is TRBJ2-7, the V gene TRBV3-1; tentatively, D is TRBD1 (6 bases). The CDR3 extends over 13 amino acids. From germline, CDR1 is LGHDT and CDR2 YNNKEL (reference sequence). V shed 5 bases and J shed 4 bases, with 12 bases lying between them. The CDR3 coding sequence is TGTGCCAGCAGCTTTAGCGACAGGTACGAGCAGTACTTC. Its translation is CASSFSDRYEQYF.